This T cell receptor beta chain was captured by sequencing in a study of T cells after yellow fever vaccination. Using its own MiXCR run on the 5' RACE reads, TCRdb lists one record per CDR3 protein. The sample shows 250,000 or so distinct CDR3 sequences, 6.9% of them seen only once. The CDR3 runs 14 residues. Trimming took off 4 bases at V and 8 bases at J, with 15 bases between the two ends. Germline V lookup: CDR1 LNHDA, CDR2 SQIVND (reference sequence). The source is a man younger than 40 who received the YFV17D yellow fever vaccine. The source material was CD4+ T cells sorted from PBMCs, sampled 15 days after the yellow fever booster vaccination. This chain connects TRBV19 to TRBJ2-1; D not certain. The CDR3 spells CASSNGPFGDEQFF. DNA for the CDR3: TGTGCCAGTAGTAATGGTCCCTTTGGGGATGAGCAGTTCTTC.